This T cell receptor (beta chain) is from a study of cytomegalovirus exposure and HLA in healthy donors. Study in general: Unique TCR beta sequences numbering around 110 million came from about 179 million T cells in an earlier analysis.

Amplification used 60 Vbeta primers and 13 Jbeta primers. Libraries were prepared by immunoSEQ multiplex PCR; TCRdb keeps only in-frame clonotypes and omits some of them. Of about 130,000 clones in the sample, 85% are singletons; the top ten hold less than 7%. Source material: PBMCs. The receptor was derived from a woman in her thirties in good health and CMV-seropositive.

The CDR3 spells CASSPTNQPQHF. CDR3 in DNA: TGTGCCAGCAGCCCCACAAATCAGCCCCAGCATTTT. The chain employs TRBV11-2 and TRBJ1-5; no firm D call. V was cut by 5 bases and J by 4 bases, with 6 bases left in between. CDR3 length: 12 residues. Germline lookup yields CDR1 SGHAT and CDR2 FQNNGV.